Listed below are T cell receptor beta chains from one sample, sequenced in a study of blood T cell repertoires in COVID-19. Here immunoSEQ multiplex PCR was the method, and the copy in TCRdb shows in-frame clones only, minus some. The repertoire has just over 30,000 clones, roughly 90% of them found once; the top ten carry about 0.55%. The sample was peripheral blood. Receptors originate from a woman aged 40 to 50 with active or convalescent COVID-19. Each CDR3 is given with its conserved first and last residue. The D gene is left open where the match is weak. The listing skips clone size in some rows; elsewhere it reads once, few, many or a size class.

TRBD2	TRBV3-1/TRBV3-2	TRBJ2-3	.	CASSRTELASGGVVGPTDTQYF	TGTGCCAGCAGCCGAACTGAATTGGCTAGCGGGGGGGTGGTGGGACCCACAGATACGCAGTATTTT
.	TRBV10-2	TRBJ1-1	.	CASSGKVTEAPNTEAFF	TGCGCCAGCAGTGGGAAAGTGACTGAGGCTCCGAACACTGAAGCTTTCTTT
.	TRBV13	TRBJ1-3	once	CASSQAGTLGNTIYF	TGTGCCAGCAGCCAAGCAGGGACTCTCGGAAACACCATATATTTT
.	TRBV20-1	TRBJ1-1	few	CSALQGTEAFF	TGCAGTGCTCTACAGGGAACTGAAGCTTTCTTT
.	TRBV2	TRBJ2-3	once	CASKAGPRTDTQYF	TGTGCCAGCAAGGCGGGGCCTCGCACAGATACGCAGTATTTT
TRBD1	TRBV4-3	TRBJ2-7	.	CASSQGLTGGAPYEQYF	TGCGCCAGCAGCCAGGGGCTCACAGGGGGTGCGCCCTACGAGCAGTACTTC
.	TRBV5-1	TRBJ1-4	.	CASSLATDEKLFF	TGCGCCAGCAGCTTGGCTACAGATGAAAAACTGTTTTTT
TRBD2	TRBV28	TRBJ2-7	.	CASIQREVSYEQYF	TGTGCCAGCATCCAGCGGGAGGTCTCCTACGAGCAGTACTTC
.	TRBV29-1	TRBJ2-2	once	CSVEMAPGELFF	TGCAGCGTTGAGATGGCCCCCGGGGAGCTGTTTTTT
TRBD2	TRBV4-1	TRBJ2-5	.	CASSQEDSGGQETQYF	TGCGCCAGCAGCCAAGAGGATAGCGGGGGACAAGAGACCCAGTACTTC
.	TRBV19	TRBJ2-4	.	CASTSGVAKNIQYF	TGTGCCAGTACCTCCGGGGTGGCCAAAAACATTCAGTACTTC
TRBD1	TRBV28	TRBJ2-3	.	CASIRTGLADTQYF	TGTGCCAGCATCCGGACAGGGTTGGCAGATACGCAGTATTTT
TRBD1	TRBV4-1	TRBJ1-2	.	CASSERDRYGYTF	TGCGCCAGCAGCGAAAGGGACAGGTATGGCTACACCTTC
.	TRBV7-2	TRBJ1-3	.	CASSSGLAGNTIYF	TGTGCCAGCAGCAGCGGACTAGCGGGAAACACCATATATTTT
TRBD1	TRBV5-1	TRBJ1-4	.	CASSGAGTGGQKLFF	TGCGCCAGCAGCGGGGCCGGGACAGGGGGACAAAAACTGTTTTTT
.	TRBV14	TRBJ1-2	.	CASSQDGRGSYGYTF	TGTGCCAGCAGCCAAGATGGGAGGGGGAGCTATGGCTACACCTTC
TRBD2	TRBV3-1/TRBV3-2	TRBJ2-5	few	CASSQGAGLPETQYF	TGTGCCAGCAGCCAAGGAGCGGGACTGCCAGAGACCCAGTACTTC
.	TRBV6-1	TRBJ1-1	.	CASSEGGVTEAFF	TGTGCCAGCAGTGAGGGGGGGGTCACTGAAGCTTTCTTT
.	TRBV6-5	TRBJ1-1	.	CASSLQSNTEAFF	TGTGCCAGCAGCTTGCAGTCTAACACTGAAGCTTTCTTT
TRBD2	TRBV30	TRBJ2-7	.	CAWNSGGYEQYF	TGTGCCTGGAATAGCGGGGGGTACGAGCAGTACTTC
.	TRBV27	TRBJ1-3	.	CASSSSARGWESGNTIYF	TGTGCCAGCAGCTCTTCCGCTAGGGGATGGGAATCTGGAAACACCATATATTTT
TRBD1	TRBV2	TRBJ2-7	few	CASDRGSYEQYF	TGTGCCAGCGACAGGGGCTCCTACGAGCAGTACTTC
TRBD2	TRBV4-1	TRBJ2-3	.	CASSPGLAGAVGTQYF	TGCGCCAGCAGCCCGGGACTAGCGGGAGCGGTAGGTACGCAGTATTTT
.	TRBV7-4	TRBJ1-5	.	CASSCNPGGNQPQHF	TGTGCCAGCAGTTGTAACCCAGGGGGCAATCAGCCCCAGCATTTT
.	TRBV5-1	TRBJ1-5	.	CASSLGGAGHQPQHF	TGCGCCAGCAGCTTGGGGGGTGCGGGGCATCAGCCCCAGCATTTT
TRBD1	TRBV9	TRBJ2-2	.	CASSVGQQQGANTGELFF	TGTGCCAGCAGCGTGGGCCAACAACAGGGGGCGAACACCGGGGAGCTGTTTTTT
.	TRBV9	TRBJ2-5	.	CASSAEETQYF	TGTGCCAGCAGCGCCGAGGAGACCCAGTACTTC
.	TRBV9	TRBJ1-2	.	CASSVAMTNYGYTF	TGTGCCAGCAGCGTAGCTATGACAAACTATGGCTACACCTTC
.	TRBV27	TRBJ1-1	.	CASSLRGSNTEAFF	TGTGCCAGCAGTTTAAGGGGATCGAACACTGAAGCTTTCTTT
.	TRBV9	TRBJ1-3	once	CASSVASKAGGLGNTIYF	TGTGCCAGCAGCGTAGCCTCAAAGGCCGGCGGACTCGGAAACACCATATATTTT
.	TRBV5-6	TRBJ2-3	.	CASRARGPDTQYF	TGTGCCAGCAGGGCCCGCGGGCCCGATACGCAGTATTTT
.	TRBV7-8	TRBJ2-1	.	CASSFPRRDEQFF	TGTGCCAGCAGCTTCCCCCGAAGAGATGAGCAGTTCTTC
TRBD2	TRBV9	TRBJ2-1	.	CASSDRLAAKGNEQFF	TGTGCCAGCAGCGACAGACTAGCCGCGAAGGGCAATGAGCAGTTCTTC
TRBD2	TRBV6-5	TRBJ2-5	.	CATSAGLAQETQYF	TGTGCCACCTCGGCGGGACTAGCGCAAGAGACCCAGTACTTC
.	TRBV10-1	TRBJ2-1	.	CASSGYRLDEQFF	TGCGCCAGCAGTGGGTACCGGTTGGATGAGCAGTTCTTC
.	TRBV5-4	TRBJ1-1	.	CASSLGYGDTEAFF	TGTGCCAGCAGCTTAGGGTACGGGGACACTGAAGCTTTCTTT
.	TRBV6-5	TRBJ2-3	.	CASGEQGTSTDTQYF	TGTGCCAGCGGGGAACAGGGCACTAGCACAGATACGCAGTATTTT
TRBD1	TRBV7-2	TRBJ1-2	.	CASSLVVFGTGTSYTF	TGTGCCAGCAGCTTAGTGGTGTTTGGGACAGGGACGAGCTACACCTTC
.	TRBV25-1	TRBJ1-1	few	CASSAGVNTEAFF	TGTGCCAGCAGTGCCGGAGTGAACACTGAAGCTTTCTTT
TRBD2	TRBV6-5	TRBJ2-7	.	CASRTSGSYEQYF	TGTGCCAGCAGGACTAGCGGGAGTTACGAGCAGTACTTC
.	TRBV7-2	TRBJ2-7	.	CASTLSPLYEQYF	TGTGCCAGCACCCTCTCCCCCCTCTACGAGCAGTACTTC
TRBD2	TRBV5-1	TRBJ2-7	.	CASSLEGTRASYEQYF	TGCGCCAGCAGCTTGGAAGGGACTAGGGCCTCCTACGAGCAGTACTTC
TRBD2	TRBV3-1/TRBV3-2	TRBJ2-5	.	CASSHLGRRDRLAETQYF	TGTGCCAGCAGCCATTTGGGGAGGAGGGATCGACTAGCGGAGACCCAGTACTTC
.	TRBV5-6	TRBJ1-2	.	CASSPDTTNGYTF	TGTGCCAGCAGCCCGGACACTACAAATGGCTACACCTTC
.	TRBV4-1	TRBJ1-5	.	CASSQDPSSAGNQPQHF	TGCGCCAGCAGCCAAGATCCCTCGAGTGCAGGGAATCAGCCCCAGCATTTT
TRBD2	TRBV3-1/TRBV3-2	TRBJ2-2	.	CASSLRAGNTGELFF	TGTGCCAGCAGCCTGCGAGCGGGAAACACCGGGGAGCTGTTTTTT
.	TRBV12-5	TRBJ2-1	.	CASGPPGAYNEQFF	TGTGCTAGTGGTCCACCAGGTGCCTACAATGAGCAGTTCTTC
TRBD1	TRBV5-4	TRBJ1-2	.	CASSFTPDRSYGYTF	TGTGCCAGCAGCTTTACCCCGGACAGGAGCTATGGCTACACCTTC
.	TRBV5-1	TRBJ1-2	.	CASSFRGSNGYTF	TGCGCCAGCAGCTTTCGGGGAAGTAATGGCTACACCTTC
.	TRBV7-2	TRBJ1-2	.	CASSSARGGLYSGYTF	TGTGCCAGCAGCTCCGCGCGGGGAGGCCTGTATTCAGGCTACACCTTC
TRBD1	TRBV9	TRBJ1-5	.	CAKQQGQSQPQHF	TGTGCCAAACAACAGGGGCAAAGTCAGCCCCAGCATTTT
TRBD1	TRBV28	TRBJ1-1	.	CASSRQGANTEAFF	TGTGCCAGCAGTCGACAGGGGGCGAACACTGAAGCTTTCTTT
.	TRBV10-2	TRBJ2-2	.	CASSDRAAGELFF	TGCGCCAGCAGTGATCGAGCGGCCGGGGAGCTGTTTTTT
TRBD1	TRBV28	TRBJ2-1	once	CASSSPGQTYVDEQFF	TGTGCCAGCAGTTCCCCGGGACAGACCTACGTGGATGAGCAGTTCTTC
TRBD2	TRBV6-4	TRBJ2-2	.	CASSEASGRGNTGELFF	TGTGCCAGCAGTGAGGCTAGCGGGAGAGGTAACACCGGGGAGCTGTTTTTT
.	TRBV7-7	TRBJ1-1	.	CASSLERDTEAFF	TGTGCTAGCAGCTTAGAGAGGGACACTGAAGCTTTCTTT
TRBD1	TRBV19	TRBJ1-1	.	CASSHDRDSAFF	TGTGCCAGTAGCCACGACAGGGATTCAGCTTTCTTT